This record covers a single TCR beta chain. Authors' processing steps: How many nucleated cells were present was estimated from reference gene primer amplification. TCRdb's copy holds only in-frame clones and misses some; the assay was immunoSEQ multiplex PCR. V, J and clone size derive from that table, while D and trimming were established from the DNA sequence. The table includes roughly 150,000 clones, over 75% detected once. These data originate in a study of blood T cell repertoires in COVID-19. This clonotype was sampled from a man in his forties who had recovered from COVID-19. Sequenced material: PBMCs or T cells enriched from blood (not recorded which).

DNA of the CDR3: TGCGCCAGCAGCTTGGGGAGGGGCATAGGTTTTGATCAGCCCCAGCATTTT. This codes for CASSLGRGIGFDQPQHF. This rearrangement joins TRBV5-1 to TRBJ1-5, with a weak D call TRBD1 (5 bases). Trimming took 0 bases from V and 5 from J, leaving 18 bases between them. Germline values: CDR1 SGHRS, CDR2 YFSETQ. The CDR3 consists of 17 residues. Using reference TRBV5-1 and TRBJ1-5 for the parts outside the CDR3, the full variable domain is KAGVTQTPRYLIKTRGQQVTLSCSPISGHRSVSWYQQTPGQGLQFLFEYFSETQRNKGNFPGRFSGRQFSNSRSEMNVSTLELGDSALYLCASSLGRGIGFDQPQHFGDGTRLSIL.